Presented here are 17 T cell receptor beta chains from one specimen sequenced in a study of T cells in Graves' hyperthyroidism and ophthalmopathy (dated by TCRdb to between 2017 and 2020). The library was built by means of multiplex PCR. The instrument given in TCRdb is Illumina HiSeq 2000. Amplification of TCR beta CDR3 regions was carried out from RNA transcripts. For the first round of RT-PCR on the TCR CDR3, the HTBI primer set was used together with the Qiagen OneStep RT-PCR kit. The raw public reads went through TCRdb reprocessing: fastp at Q25, MiXCR clone calling, in-frame beta chains kept. CDR3 protein duplicates are merged, each entry listing the most common genes and DNA. Present in this sample are approximately 300,000 distinct CDR3 sequences, roughly 17% of which were seen just once. Of the sample, 33% is held by the ten largest clones. The sequenced sample was blood. These receptor sequences come from a man between 25 and 39 years old with Graves' hyperthyroidism.

This clonotype was seen more than once but under ten times. The CDR3 protein is CASSQGFWDSFYGYTF. In nucleotides, the CDR3 is TGTGCCAGCAGCCAAGGGTTCTGGGACAGCTTCTATGGCTACACCTTC. This rearrangement joins TRBV3-1 to TRBJ1-2, with 7 bases that match TRBD1. This CDR3 has 16 amino acids. J was trimmed by 4 bases and V by 1 base; bases with no gene match: 9. CDR1 and CDR2 from the germline V gene are LGHDT and YNNKEL (reference sequence).

This clonotype was found many times. This chain uses TRBV10-3 with TRBJ2-7, with 9 bases matching TRBD2. CDR1 and CDR2 (germline): ENHRY, SYGVKD. Trimming took 4 bases from V and 4 from J; bases not matched to a gene: 8. The CDR3 contains 15 residues. The CDR3: CAISVVSGRRYEQYF. The CDR3 DNA is TGTGCCATCAGTGTAGTAAGCGGGAGGCGGTACGAGCAGTACTTC.

This clonotype showed up many times. V and J are TRBV20-1 and TRBJ2-7, with 8 nucleotides matching TRBD2. CDR3 length: 15 amino acids. Germline V lookup: CDR1 DFQATT, CDR2 SNEGSKA (reference sequence). The J segment lost 3 bases and the V segment lost 0 bases, leaving 7 bases of the junction unmatched. The DNA for the CDR3 is TGCAGTGCTAGAGATCTGGAGCGGGAGATCTACGAGCAGTACTTC. Protein: CSARDLEREIYEQYF.

Regarding this clonotype: Since a much larger clone is just one base distant, this may be a read error. The V and J genes are TRBV6-5 and TRBJ2-2; TRBD2 agrees at 7 bases. Germline V CDR1 and CDR2: MNHEY, SVGAGI. CDR3 size: 16 residues. CDR3: CASSPSGGWNTGEPFF. CDR3 DNA sequence: TGTGCCAGCAGTCCCTCGGGGGGATGGAACACCGGGGAGCCGTTTTTT.

This clonotype was counted a few times. This rearrangement joins TRBV27 to TRBJ2-3; 7 bases match TRBD2. V dropped 4 bases and J dropped 2; count of bases not matched to a gene: 6. This CDR3 region has 15 residues. The germline V gene encodes CDR1 MNHEY and CDR2 SMNVEV (reference sequence). This chain's CDR3 is CASSSPGTITDTQYF. CDR3 DNA sequence: TGTGCCAGCAGTTCCCCCGGGACTATCACAGATACGCAGTATTTT.

This clonotype was detected many times. V gene TRBV20-1 combines with J gene TRBJ1-2; no firm D call. Germline CDR1 is DFQATT and CDR2 is SNEGSKA (reference sequence). The CDR3 consists of 13 residues. Trimming left V 3 bases short and J 2 bases short, with 10 bases between. CDR3 amino acids: CSASVSSNYGYTF. The CDR3 DNA reads as TGCAGTGCTAGTGTCAGCTCAAACTATGGCTACACCTTC.

There are many counts of this clonotype. The genes are TRBV29-1 and TRBJ2-1; 15 nucleotides align to TRBD2. The CDR3 runs 14 residues. The germline gives CDR1 SQVTM, CDR2 ANQGSEA. J lost 5 bases, V lost 7 bases, and 3 bases had no gene match. CDR3 DNA: TGCAGCGGGTGGACTAGCGGGAGGGACAATGAGCAGTTCTTC. It codes for CSGWTSGRDNEQFF.

This clonotype was detected only a few times. V is TRBV27 and J is TRBJ2-5; no clear D. The CDR3 is 14 residues long. V was clipped by 3 bases and J by 5 bases, with 13 bases between them. The germline gives CDR1 MNHEY, CDR2 SMNVEV (reference sequence). DNA of the CDR3: TGTGCCAGCAGTTTTTTAAGGGCTGGGGAGACCCAGTACTTC. Translated, it gives CASSFLRAGETQYF.

This clonotype was seen at least ten times. The chain uses TRBV6-6 and TRBJ2-7; TRBD2 matches at 7 bases. Germline assignment: CDR1 MNHNY and CDR2 SVGAGI (reference sequence). Trimming removed 2 bases from V and 5 bases from J; junction bases left unmatched: 6. The CDR3 length is 14 residues. CDR3 sequence reads: CASSYVGGSNEQYF. Written as DNA, the CDR3 is TGTGCCAGCAGTTACGTGGGCGGGAGTAACGAGCAGTACTTC.

This clonotype was seen repeatedly, ten times or more. J is TRBJ2-3 and V is TRBV20-1; TRBD2 matches 9 bases. The J segment lost 7 bases and the V segment lost 3 bases, leaving 14 bases of the junction unmatched. This CDR3 has 16 amino acids. Germline V gene lookup returns CDR1 DFQATT and CDR2 SNEGSKA (reference sequence). The CDR3 here is CSARGTSGYSRNTQYF. The DNA for the CDR3 is TGCAGTGCTAGGGGTACTAGCGGGTATTCTAGGAATACGCAGTATTTT.

This clonotype was picked up many times. This sequence joins TRBV2 and TRBJ2-5; possibly TRBD2 for D (6 bases). Germline values: CDR1 SNHLY, CDR2 FYNNEI. The germline V and J ends were trimmed by 1 base and 6 bases, with 18 bases remaining between them. This CDR3 has 16 amino acids. The DNA of the CDR3 is TGTGCCAGCAGTGAAGATCTTAGTGGCCTAGCGAAGACCCAGTACTTC. The encoded protein is CASSEDLSGLAKTQYF.

This clonotype came up a few times. This chain links TRBV14 with TRBJ2-1; 12 bases align to TRBD2. The V gene's germline CDR1 is SGHDN and CDR2 FVKESK. The CDR3 covers 16 residues. The V and J ends lost 3 bases and 3 bases, in that order; junction bases with no gene match: 3. The CDR3 bases are TGTGCCAGCAGCCAGGGGGGACTAGCGGGCTACAATGAGCAGTTCTTC. Its protein is CASSQGGLAGYNEQFF.

This clonotype showed up many times. The chain links TRBV9 to TRBJ2-3; D is ambiguous. From germline, CDR1 is SGDLS and CDR2 YYNGEE. The CDR3 is 14 residues long. The V end lost 3 bases, the J end lost 6 bases, and 14 bases lay between the germline ends. CDR3 sequence: CASSAQAGMDTQYF. The CDR3 coding sequence is TGTGCCAGCAGCGCCCAGGCAGGAATGGATACGCAGTATTTT.

This clonotype was observed a handful of times. V is TRBV4-1 and J is TRBJ2-4; no firm D call. V gave up 0 bases and J gave up 0 bases, with 9 bases separating them. The CDR3 runs to 16 residues. Germline CDR1 and CDR2: MGHRA and YSYEKL. The CDR3 DNA follows: TGCGCCAGCAGCCAAGAGAGACGGTTAGCCAAAAACATTCAGTACTTC. It codes for CASSQERRLAKNIQYF.

The V gene is TRBV29-1, the J gene TRBJ2-5; 9 nucleotides line up with TRBD1. The CDR3 is 13 amino acids. Germline-derived CDR1 and CDR2 are SQVTM and ANQGSEA. V was clipped by 6 bases and J by 5 bases; unmatched bases: 7. The CDR3 coding sequence is TGCAGCGTCCAGAAACAGGGGGCGGAGACCCAGTACTTC. Its protein is CSVQKQGAETQYF.

A word on this clonotype: Given a much more abundant clone one base away, this may be a read error. The chain couples TRBV7-9 to TRBJ2-3; no definite D call. Germline V gives CDR1 SEHNR, CDR2 FQNEAQ (reference sequence). The CDR3 is made up of 15 amino acids. The CDR3 DNA reads TGTTCCAGCAGCCCGGTAACCGCTGCCCTTGATACGCAGTATTTT. Residues: CSSSPVTAALDTQYF.

This clonotype was seen many times. The chain uses TRBV28 and TRBJ1-1; D is unclear. V lost 7 bases to trimming and J lost 5 bases, with 14 bases between them. Germline loops: CDR1 MDHEN, CDR2 SYDVKM. The CDR3 totals 13 residues. The CDR3 nucleotides are TGTGCCAGCATCCCGGGAGGGCGGACTGAAGCTTTCTTT. As protein: CASIPGGRTEAFF.